Following are 20 T cell receptor beta chains from one sample sequenced in a study of T cell repertoires in cytomegalovirus infection. TCRdb re-called the reads with MiXCR, one entry per CDR3 protein. Among 350,000 to 550,000 distinct CDR3 sequences listed, roughly 31% were seen once. The sequencing sample was made of PBMCs. These receptors were taken from a human donor in good health (CMV status not recorded). Some clones in this sample may be carry-over from other donors' samples.

This clonotype has at least ten counts. The rearrangement joins TRBV7-2 to TRBJ2-4, with TRBD2 identical over 7 bases. V lost 6 bases and J lost 3; bases outside the gene matches: 8. CDR3 size: 15 residues. The V gene's germline CDR1 is SGHTA and CDR2 FQGNSA. This CDR3 reads CASSLGAGDKNIQYF. CDR3 bases: TGTGCCAGCAGTCTAGGGGCGGGGGACAAAAACATTCAGTACTTC.

V usage is TRBV27 and J usage is TRBJ2-7; 8 bases fit TRBD1. The V gene end was trimmed by 4 bases and the J gene end by 7 bases; junction bases not matched to a gene: 21. The CDR3 totals 18 residues. The V gene's germline CDR1 is MNHEY and CDR2 SMNVEV (reference sequence). The CDR3 sequence: CASSSYAEVGDRRDEQYF. DNA for the CDR3: TGTGCCAGCAGTTCGTACGCGGAGGTGGGGGACAGGCGGGATGAGCAGTACTTC.

V usage is TRBV10-3 and J usage is TRBJ1-4; 9 nucleotides agree with TRBD1. With V trimmed by 5 bases and J by 7 bases, 8 bases remained unmatched. The CDR3 covers 15 residues. From germline, CDR1 is ENHRY and CDR2 SYGVKD. CDR3 loop: CAISRTGEGSEKLFF. For the CDR3, the DNA is TGTGCCATCAGTAGGACAGGGGAGGGAAGTGAAAAACTGTTTTTT.

The V and J genes are TRBV19 and TRBJ2-3; 8 nucleotides align to TRBD2. Germline V gene data show CDR1 as LNHDA and CDR2 as SQIVND (reference sequence). J gave up 5 bases and V 6 bases, and 10 bases lay outside the gene matches. The CDR3 sequence is 15 residues long. DNA of the CDR3: TGTGCCAGTAGCCCGGCCGGGGGGGTAGGAGATACGCAGTATTTT. Translation: CASSPAGGVGDTQYF.

In its sample, this clonotype was seen a few times. The rearrangement joins TRBV19 to TRBJ2-5, with 7 bases fitting TRBD1. This CDR3 is 14 amino acids long. J was trimmed by 2 bases and V by 8 bases; bases with no gene match: 8. Per the germline V gene, CDR1 is LNHDA and CDR2 is SQIVND (reference sequence). The CDR3 DNA reads as TGTGCCAGTTCACCCACAGGGGCACAAGAGACCCAGTACTTC. It specifies CASSPTGAQETQYF. The whole variable domain, filled in from reference TRBV19 and TRBJ2-5, reads DGGITQSPKYLFRKEGQNVTLSCEQNLNHDAMYWYRQDPGQGLRLIYYSQIVNDFQKGDIAEGYSVSREKKESFPLTVTSAQKNPTAFYLCASSPTGAQETQYFGPGTRLLVL.

V is TRBV4-1 and J is TRBJ2-1; 8 bases match TRBD1. From germline, CDR1 is MGHRA and CDR2 YSYEKL. The CDR3 contains 13 residues. V was clipped by 1 base and J by 8 bases; unmatched bases: 1. This CDR3 reads CASSQAGGDEQFF. The CDR3 DNA reads as TGCGCCAGCAGCCAAGCAGGGGGCGATGAGCAGTTCTTC.

A note on this clonotype: Compared with germline, one end of the junction differs, possibly owing to a read error. CDR3 in amino acids: CVWSARLDKNIQYF. The DNA of the CDR3 is TGTGTCTGGAGTGCTAGGCTCGACAAAAACATTCAGTACTTC. The V and J genes are TRBV30 and TRBJ2-4, with D unclear. Germline V gene data show CDR1 as GTSNPN and CDR2 as SVGIG (reference sequence). The CDR3 sequence is 14 residues long.

In its sample, this clonotype was seen many times. This chain connects TRBV7-8 to TRBJ1-4; no clear D gene. This CDR3 has 15 residues. From germline, CDR1 is SGHVS and CDR2 FQNEAQ. The V and J ends lost 5 bases and 0 bases respectively, with 10 bases between them. This chain's CDR3 is CASSRSTATNEKLFF. In DNA, the CDR3 is TGTGCCAGCAGCCGCTCCACTGCAACTAATGAAAAACTGTTTTTT.

The genes are TRBV11-2 and TRBJ1-1, with D perhaps TRBD1 (6 bases). CDR3 length: 15 amino acids. Germline V gives CDR1 SGHAT, CDR2 FQNNGV. Trimming removed 1 base at V and 1 base at J, with 10 bases between. The CDR3 protein is CASSLGTVRNTEAFF. CDR3 coding DNA: TGTGCCAGCAGCTTAGGGACAGTCAGGAACACTGAAGCTTTCTTT.

Note on this clonotype: Compared with germline, one end of the junction differs, possibly owing to a read error. This rearrangement joins TRBV4-1 to TRBJ1-3; D is ambiguous. The CDR3 totals 14 residues. Germline CDR1 reads MGHRA; CDR2 reads YSYEKL. The CDR3: CSSSKERARETIYF. The DNA for the CDR3 is TGCTCCAGCAGCAAAGAACGGGCCCGCGAAACCATATATTTT.

In this sample, this clonotype turned up many times. The V call is TRBV12-3 or TRBV12-4, the J call TRBJ2-3, with TRBD2 as a possible D gene (5 bases). With 2 bases removed from V and 1 base from J, the gap between germline ends came to 13 bases. This CDR3 is 16 amino acids long. DNA for the CDR3: TGTGCCAGCAGTTTATCCGGGGTTCGGGGCACAGATACGCAGTATTTT. This sequence encodes CASSLSGVRGTDTQYF.

In this sample, this clonotype turned up many times. J is TRBJ2-5 and V is TRBV7-2, with 10 bases fitting TRBD2. V dropped 6 bases and J dropped 5; count of bases not matched to a gene: 12. This CDR3 contains 16 residues. Germline CDR1 is SGHTA and CDR2 is FQGNSA. This CDR3 is CASSPLAGVPLETQYF. CDR3 DNA: TGTGCCAGCAGTCCTCTAGCGGGGGTGCCCTTGGAGACCCAGTACTTC.

The chain recombines TRBV4-1 with TRBJ2-4, with unresolved D. Germline CDR1 is MGHRA and CDR2 is YSYEKL. This CDR3 spans 17 amino acids. The V and J ends lost 2 bases and 3 bases respectively, with 17 bases between them. The CDR3 loop is CASSQNMAVYVKNIQYF. The DNA of the CDR3 is TGCGCCAGCAGCCAAAACATGGCAGTCTATGTCAAAAACATTCAGTACTTC.

The table lists this clonotype with many counts. This chain links TRBV6-1 with TRBJ2-7, with TRBD1 identical over 10 bases. This CDR3 contains 16 residues. Losses at the gene ends were 5 bases for V and 7 bases for J; bases not matched to a gene: 14. The germline CDR1 and CDR2 sequences are MNHNS and SASEGT. The CDR3 nucleotides read TGTGCCAGCAGTTTCCCGGTGACAGGGGGCCCTTGGGAGCAGTACTTC. It is translated as CASSFPVTGGPWEQYF.

Ten or more counts support this clonotype. The chain joins TRBV6-1 to TRBJ1-1, with 9 bases matching TRBD1. CDR1 MNHNS and CDR2 SASEGT come from the germline V gene. This CDR3 region has 15 residues. The V segment lost 8 bases and the J segment 0 bases; nucleotides outside the gene matches: 7. Here the CDR3 DNA reads TGTGCCAGCCCCCCCTGGACAGGGGTGAACACTGAAGCTTTCTTT. Amino acids: CASPPWTGVNTEAFF.

This clonotype was detected ten times or more. The rearrangement joins TRBV7-2 to TRBJ2-3, with a possible D match to TRBD1 (5 bases). CDR1 SGHTA and CDR2 FQGNSA come from the germline V gene. The CDR3 covers 15 residues. The ends were cut back, 2 bases at V and 1 base at J, with 10 bases in the middle. CDR3 protein: CASSLRGRRTDTQYF. The DNA of the CDR3 is TGTGCCAGCAGCTTAAGGGGCAGGCGCACAGATACGCAGTATTTT.

As to this clonotype: At one boundary the junction diverges from the germline segment, which might be a read error. The chain recombines TRBV5-3 with TRBJ1-1; the D is unclear. TRBV5-3 is an ORF for which the function is uncertain. The CDR3 is 14 residues long. CDR3 coding DNA: TGTGCCAGCAGCTTGGGTAGGAGGGACACTGAAGCTTTCTTT. Its protein product is CASSLGRRDTEAFF.

This clonotype was recorded a few times. V gene TRBV6-6 combines with J gene TRBJ2-7, with a possible D match to TRBD1 (5 bases). The germline V gene encodes CDR1 MNHNY and CDR2 SVGAGI (reference sequence). The CDR3 loop spans 13 amino acids. Trimming stripped 2 bases from V and 5 bases from J, with 10 bases between. CDR3: CASSYGREHEQYF. The CDR3 coding sequence is TGTGCCAGCAGTTACGGCAGGGAACACGAGCAGTACTTC.

This clonotype was picked up many times. The chain couples TRBV7-8 to TRBJ2-1; tentatively, D is TRBD2 (6 bases). The CDR3 is made up of 16 amino acids. Trimming left V 1 base short and J 9 bases short, with 19 bases between. The germline CDR1 and CDR2 sequences are SGHVS and FQNEAQ. The CDR3 spells CASSLVAGLTKFEQFF. The CDR3, as DNA: TGTGCCAGCAGCTTAGTTGCGGGGCTCACCAAATTTGAGCAGTTCTTC.

This clonotype was detected only a few times. This chain joins TRBV11-2 and TRBJ2-7, with 7 bases that match TRBD1. CDR1 and CDR2 from the germline V gene are SGHAT and FQNNGV. The CDR3 spans 16 residues. V dropped 5 bases and J dropped 0; count of bases not matched to a gene: 10. CDR3 sequence: CASSPQGQMSSYEQYF. CDR3 bases: TGTGCCAGCAGCCCCCAGGGACAGATGAGCTCCTACGAGCAGTACTTC.